The following is a T cell receptor beta chain sequence with its context. This entry is derived from a study of T cell clones after liver transplantation. Sequenced by immunoSEQ multiplex PCR; TCRdb stores in-frame clones only, minus some. The sample carries under 55,000 clones, 86% recorded once. Germline CDR1 and CDR2: MNHEY and SMNVEV (reference sequence). CDR3 length: 13 residues. Sequenced material: CD8+ T cells from blood, taken 12 months after liver transplant. The origin of this receptor is a human patient who received a liver transplant. The graft donor may have given rise to some T cells. This sequence joins TRBV27 and TRBJ2-5; no clear D. The DNA end lines up better with TRBJ2-7; the J call may be wrong. DNA for the CDR3: TGTGCCAGCAGTTTTTTAGGGTCCTACGAGCAGTACTTC. The encoded protein is CASSFLGSYEQYF.